This T cell receptor (beta chain) stems from a study of regulatory T cells in long-lasting Graves disease. J gave up 5 bases and V 7 bases, and 3 bases lay outside the gene matches. The CDR3 has 12 amino acids. The germline gives CDR1 SGHRS, CDR2 YFSETQ. Study-level points and caveats: Persistent Graves' patients had lower TCR diversity than newly diagnosed ones. Newly diagnosed patients shared about 950 public clonotypes; persistent patients shared approximately 2,700.

On this clonotype itself: Its specificity is unknown.

In building TCR beta libraries, iRepertoire HTBI primers were used together with Arm-PCR of CDR3 regions. MiXCR was run by TCRdb on the multiplex PCR reads, yielding one entry per CDR3 protein. The sample has over 350,000 distinct CDR3 sequences, roughly 15% seen once. As to time point: newly diagnosed GD, antithyroid drugs for less than 3 months. Scientists built the TCR library using RNA that was extracted from PBMCs. These same data were also listed under a study on T cells in Graves' hyperthyroidism and ophthalmopathy. This second report adds: TCR CDR3 underwent first-round RT-PCR with the HTBI primer set. With a median lead of 6.5 months before onset, the model predicted ophthalmopathy.

The material sequenced was peripheral blood mononuclear cells (PBMCs), taken at new diagnosis, from a patient treated with antithyroid drugs. The chain uses TRBV5-1 and TRBJ2-1; 7 bases map to TRBD1. The sequence was collected from a woman between 50 and 59 years old with Graves disease. The CDR3 sequence is CASAQGNNEQFF. The CDR3, as DNA: TGCGCCAGCGCACAGGGGAACAATGAGCAGTTCTTC. Complete variable domain (other parts from reference TRBV5-1 and TRBJ2-1): KAGVTQTPRYLIKTRGQQVTLSCSPISGHRSVSWYQQTPGQGLQFLFEYFSETQRNKGNFPGRFSGRQFSNSRSEMNVSTLELGDSALYLCASAQGNNEQFFGPGTRLTVL.